A single sample is the source of the 29 T cell receptor beta chains below, sequenced in a study of cytomegalovirus exposure and HLA in healthy donors. Produced via immunoSEQ multiplex PCR; TCRdb's table is partial and in-frame only. The table has around 120,000 clones, about 83% seen once. Input material: PBMCs. Receptors were obtained from a man aged 18 to 35 in good health and CMV-seronegative.

The V call is TRBV10-2, the J call TRBJ2-3; TRBD2 is a possible D gene (6 bases). This CDR3 spans 15 amino acids. Germline lookup yields CDR1 WSHSY and CDR2 SAAADI. Between the trimmed V and J ends, which lost 6 bases and 1 base, there was a span of 14 bases. CDR3 DNA sequence: TGCGCCAGCAGGGGGGACTGGATGCGCACAGATACGCAGTATTTT. Translating it yields CASRGDWMRTDTQYF.

V gene TRBV18 combines with J gene TRBJ2-6; D is undetermined. V gave up 6 bases and J gave up 4 bases, with 13 bases separating them. The CDR3 contains 15 residues. CDR1 and CDR2 (germline): KGHSH, LQKENI. CDR3 sequence (DNA): TGTGCCAGCTCCGACCGCTACGGGGGGGCCAACGTCCTGACTTTC. Amino acids: CASSDRYGGANVLTF.

The chain recombines TRBV7-6 with TRBJ2-7; 8 nucleotides align to TRBD1. Unmatched junction bases numbered 6, after V lost 4 bases and J lost 1 base. The CDR3 has 15 amino acids. The germline V gene has CDR1 SGHVS and CDR2 FNYEAQ. The DNA for the CDR3 is TGTGCCAGCAGCTCCCGCAGGGGGCCGTCCTACGAGCAGTACTTC. It yields the protein CASSSRRGPSYEQYF.

This chain uses TRBV5-4 with TRBJ2-2; possibly TRBD1 for D (5 bases). V shed 0 bases and J shed 5 bases, with 5 bases lying between them. This CDR3 comprises 13 residues. Germline values: CDR1 SGHNT, CDR2 YYREEE (reference sequence). In nucleotides, the CDR3 is TGTGCCAGCAGCTTGGACAGGACCGGGGAGCTGTTTTTT. Translated, it gives CASSLDRTGELFF.

The chain uses TRBV9 and TRBJ1-2; the D is unclear. CDR3 size: 11 residues. The germline V and J ends were trimmed by 3 bases and 8 bases, with 8 bases remaining between them. Germline CDR1 SGDLS, CDR2 YYNGEE. In DNA form, the CDR3 reads TGTGCCAGCAGCGGGAGGGTCGGCTACACCTTC. This codes for CASSGRVGYTF. The entire variable domain, with the rest obtained from reference TRBV9 and TRBJ1-2, is as follows: DSGVTQTPKHLITATGQRVTLRCSPRSGDLSVYWYQQSLDQGLQFLIQYYNGEERAKGNILERFSAQQFPDLHSELNLSSLELGDSALYFCASSGRVGYTFGSGTRLTVV.

The rearrangement joins TRBV5-6 to TRBJ2-1, with a tentative D call TRBD1 (5 bases). The CDR3 is 13 residues long. V lost 0 bases to trimming and J lost 8 bases, with 9 bases between them. Germline V gene sequence: CDR1 SGHDT, CDR2 YYEEEE. CDR3 nucleotide sequence: TGTGCCAGCAGCTTGGAGGGGTTACATGAGCAGTTCTTC. Encoded protein: CASSLEGLHEQFF.

The chain links TRBV15 to TRBJ1-4, with 7 nucleotides matching TRBD1. Looked up from germline, CDR1 is LNHNV and CDR2 is YYDKDF (reference sequence). V lost 5 bases, J lost 1 base, and 4 bases stayed unmatched. CDR3 length: 15 amino acids. CDR3 sequence reads: CATSQTGRTNEKLFF. For the CDR3, the DNA is TGTGCCACCAGCCAGACAGGGAGAACTAATGAAAAACTGTTTTTT.

This sequence joins TRBV9 and TRBJ1-2; D not resolved. Germline V gives CDR1 SGDLS, CDR2 YYNGEE. Trimming left V 0 bases short and J 4 bases short, with 13 bases between. The CDR3 has 15 amino acids. The CDR3 nucleotides are TGTGCCAGCAGCGTAGAGCAGGTAACAACCTATGGCTACACCTTC. Its translation: CASSVEQVTTYGYTF.

This rearrangement joins TRBV27 to TRBJ2-5; D is possibly TRBD2 (6 bases). Trimming stripped 2 bases from V and 1 base from J, with 14 bases between. CDR3 length equals 16 residues. The germline CDR1 and CDR2 sequences are MNHEY and SMNVEV (reference sequence). The CDR3 is CASSLGTRGVQETQYF. CDR3 coding DNA: TGTGCCAGCAGTTTAGGCACCCGCGGGGTCCAAGAGACCCAGTACTTC.

The genes are TRBV6-1 and TRBJ2-1, with 12 bases that match TRBD2. The V gene end was trimmed by 0 bases and the J gene end by 8 bases; junction bases not matched to a gene: 2. Germline values: CDR1 MNHNS, CDR2 SASEGT. The CDR3 extends over 15 amino acids. This CDR3 reads CASSEALAGGDEQFF. CDR3 nucleotides: TGTGCCAGCAGTGAAGCGCTAGCGGGGGGGGATGAGCAGTTCTTC.

The chain couples TRBV19 to TRBJ2-7; 10 bases are a match to TRBD2. Germline CDR1 and CDR2: LNHDA and SQIVND (reference sequence). This CDR3 has 14 residues. V lost 6 bases, J lost 7 bases, and 9 bases stayed unmatched. The CDR3: CASRASGRVREQYF. CDR3 DNA sequence: TGTGCCAGTAGAGCCAGCGGGAGGGTACGTGAGCAGTACTTC.

This clone was seen once. The chain joins TRBV5-8 to TRBJ2-3; D may be TRBD1 (5 bases). This CDR3 has 17 residues. The V gene's germline CDR1 is SGHTS and CDR2 YDEGEE. V lost 4 bases and J lost 0, with 18 bases in between. CDR3 residues: CASSAGRQLLSTDTQYF. Here the CDR3 DNA reads TGTGCCAGCAGCGCCGGCCGACAGCTCCTAAGCACAGATACGCAGTATTTT.

The chain employs TRBV30 and TRBJ2-1; no definite D call. Germline V gene sequence: CDR1 GTSNPN, CDR2 SVGIG (reference sequence). The V end lost 4 bases, the J end lost 4 bases, and 5 bases lay between the germline ends. The CDR3 loop spans 11 amino acids. CDR3 coding DNA: TGTGCCTGGAACGAGTACAATGAGCAGTTCTTC. Residues: CAWNEYNEQFF.

The chain uses TRBV19 and TRBJ2-5; TRBD1 might be the D (6 bases). CDR3 length: 13 residues. The V and J ends lost 5 bases and 2 bases respectively, with 9 bases between them. Germline V gene sequence: CDR1 LNHDA, CDR2 SQIVND (reference sequence). CDR3 region: CASSGGAQETQYF. For the CDR3, the DNA is TGTGCCAGTAGTGGGGGCGCACAAGAGACCCAGTACTTC.

The chain uses TRBV9 and TRBJ1-4, with 7 bases fitting TRBD1. Germline lookup yields CDR1 SGDLS and CDR2 YYNGEE. V shed 5 bases, J shed 7 bases, and the junction held 8 bases outside the gene matches. This CDR3 is built from 14 residues. The CDR3 loop reads CASSAGGIGEKLFF. The CDR3, as DNA: TGTGCCAGCAGTGCAGGGGGAATAGGTGAAAAACTGTTTTTT.

This rearrangement joins TRBV7-2 to TRBJ1-1, with D tentatively TRBD1 (6 bases). Germline V gives CDR1 SGHTA, CDR2 FQGNSA. This CDR3 comprises 13 residues. Trimming took off 4 bases at V and 0 bases at J, with 6 bases between the two ends. The CDR3 loop is CASSSGVNTEAFF. The CDR3 coding sequence is TGTGCCAGCAGCTCAGGGGTGAACACTGAAGCTTTCTTT.

The V gene is TRBV27, the J gene TRBJ2-2; TRBD2 matches at 7 bases. CDR1 and CDR2 (germline): MNHEY, SMNVEV (reference sequence). The J segment lost 5 bases and the V segment lost 1 base, leaving 4 bases of the junction unmatched. CDR3 size: 15 residues. The CDR3 bases are TGTGCCAGCAGTTTATGGGGGGGGAATACCGGGGAGCTGTTTTTT. It codes for CASSLWGGNTGELFF.

This clone occurred a few times. This sequence joins TRBV30 and TRBJ2-1; TRBD2 aligns across 11 bases. Germline V gene data show CDR1 as GTSNPN and CDR2 as SVGIG (reference sequence). Trimming took 2 bases from V and 0 from J; bases not matched to a gene: 6. The CDR3 sequence is 17 residues long. The CDR3 sequence: CAWSTSSGGTSYNEQFF. The CDR3 coding sequence is TGTGCCTGGAGTACCTCTAGCGGGGGGACCTCCTACAATGAGCAGTTCTTC.

This rearrangement joins TRBV6-5 to TRBJ2-4; TRBD2 matches 8 bases. Germline V gene lookup returns CDR1 MNHEY and CDR2 SVGAGI. The junction had 3 bases not matched to a gene; V was cut back by 1 base and J by 4 bases. This CDR3 has 15 amino acids. CDR3: CASSYWKRGKNIQYF. CDR3 nucleotides: TGTGCCAGCAGTTACTGGAAGCGGGGGAAAAACATTCAGTACTTC.

This chain uses TRBV5-1 with TRBJ2-3; the D gene is possibly TRBD1 (5 bases). From germline, CDR1 is SGHRS and CDR2 YFSETQ. Trimming took 7 bases from V and 1 from J, leaving 16 bases between them. This CDR3 has 15 residues. The CDR3 DNA follows: TGCGCCAGCGGTCCCGGAGACAGAGGCACAGATACGCAGTATTTT. This gives the protein CASGPGDRGTDTQYF. The variable domain in full, with the rest retrieved from reference TRBV5-1 and TRBJ2-3, is KAGVTQTPRYLIKTRGQQVTLSCSPISGHRSVSWYQQTPGQGLQFLFEYFSETQRNKGNFPGRFSGRQFSNSRSEMNVSTLELGDSALYLCASGPGDRGTDTQYFGPGTRLTVL.

The chain combines TRBV6-6 with TRBJ2-1; a weak D match, TRBD1 (7 bases). Germline CDR1 MNHNY, CDR2 SVGAGI (reference sequence). V shed 6 bases and J shed 6 bases, with 18 bases lying between them. The CDR3 has 15 residues. CDR3 DNA sequence: TGTGCCAGCAGCCCGTCAGGGGGGACCTCCAATGAGCAGTTCTTC. This codes for CASSPSGGTSNEQFF.

This clone was picked up one time. V and J are TRBV19 and TRBJ2-3, with 11 bases fitting TRBD2. This CDR3 region has 17 residues. The V and J ends lost 3 bases and 1 base, in that order; junction bases with no gene match: 6. In germline, CDR1 is LNHDA, CDR2 SQIVND (reference sequence). The CDR3 DNA reads as TGTGCCAGTAGTATCCGGGGACTAGCGGACGGCACAGATACGCAGTATTTT. It translates to CASSIRGLADGTDTQYF.

This clone was picked up one time. The rearrangement links TRBV6-5 to TRBJ1-4; the D is unclear. Germline V gene data show CDR1 as MNHEY and CDR2 as SVGAGI. This CDR3 region has 12 residues. The V gene lost 5 bases and the J gene lost 5 bases, with 6 bases spanning the gap. The CDR3 sequence is CASSTRNEKLFF. DNA for the CDR3: TGTGCCAGCAGTACGAGAAATGAAAAACTGTTTTTT.

The chain has TRBV19 and TRBJ2-2; 8 nucleotides align to TRBD2. The CDR3 loop spans 16 amino acids. Germline CDR1 LNHDA, CDR2 SQIVND (reference sequence). With V trimmed by 10 bases and J by 4 bases, 14 bases remained unmatched. The CDR3 nucleotides read TGTGCCACTCCCCGCCGGGAGGGGCGATTCACCGGGGAGCTGTTTTTT. Translation gives CATPRREGRFTGELFF.

This clone was detected only once. Distinct nucleotide sequences in the sample also encode this CDR3. The chain is built from TRBV30 and TRBJ1-1; 9 nucleotides line up with TRBD1. With 3 bases clipped from V and 1 base from J, the junction kept 3 bases outside the gene matches. CDR3 length equals 14 residues. CDR1 is GTSNPN and CDR2 is SVGIG in the germline V gene (reference sequence). Written as DNA, the CDR3 is TGTGCCTGGAGCACGGGACAGGGGAACACTGAAGCTTTCTTT. It translates to CAWSTGQGNTEAFF.

This sequence joins TRBV18 and TRBJ1-2, with D possibly TRBD1 on 5 matching bases. The V and J ends lost 1 base and 4 bases respectively, with 7 bases between them. Germline values: CDR1 KGHSH, CDR2 LQKENI. The CDR3 extends over 13 amino acids. The CDR3 here is CASSPRGSYGYTF. CDR3 in DNA: TGTGCCAGCTCACCACGGGGCAGCTATGGCTACACCTTC.

This chain joins TRBV19 and TRBJ1-2, with 7 bases matching TRBD1. J was trimmed by 4 bases and V by 1 base; bases with no gene match: 12. Germline lookup yields CDR1 LNHDA and CDR2 SQIVND (reference sequence). The CDR3 extends over 17 amino acids. CDR3: CASSIALRSGGSYGYTF. Here the CDR3 DNA reads TGTGCCAGTAGTATAGCCCTCCGGTCAGGGGGTAGCTATGGCTACACCTTC.

The rearrangement uses TRBV5-1 and TRBJ1-2; no reliable D call. In germline, CDR1 is SGHRS, CDR2 YFSETQ. Trimming cost V 4 bases and J 7 bases, with 17 bases left between them. The CDR3 consists of 14 residues. Here the CDR3 DNA reads TGCGCCAGCAGCGCAGGAGAGGGAATCGTTGGCTACACCTTC. Residues: CASSAGEGIVGYTF.

The chain employs TRBV27 and TRBJ1-5; TRBD1 matches 9 bases. The CDR3 runs 14 residues. Per the germline V gene, CDR1 is MNHEY and CDR2 is SMNVEV (reference sequence). V trimming: 9 bases; J trimming: 1 base; junction bases outside the gene matches: 4. This chain's CDR3 is CASRTGASNQPQHF. CDR3 bases: TGTGCCAGTCGGACAGGGGCCAGCAATCAGCCCCAGCATTTT.